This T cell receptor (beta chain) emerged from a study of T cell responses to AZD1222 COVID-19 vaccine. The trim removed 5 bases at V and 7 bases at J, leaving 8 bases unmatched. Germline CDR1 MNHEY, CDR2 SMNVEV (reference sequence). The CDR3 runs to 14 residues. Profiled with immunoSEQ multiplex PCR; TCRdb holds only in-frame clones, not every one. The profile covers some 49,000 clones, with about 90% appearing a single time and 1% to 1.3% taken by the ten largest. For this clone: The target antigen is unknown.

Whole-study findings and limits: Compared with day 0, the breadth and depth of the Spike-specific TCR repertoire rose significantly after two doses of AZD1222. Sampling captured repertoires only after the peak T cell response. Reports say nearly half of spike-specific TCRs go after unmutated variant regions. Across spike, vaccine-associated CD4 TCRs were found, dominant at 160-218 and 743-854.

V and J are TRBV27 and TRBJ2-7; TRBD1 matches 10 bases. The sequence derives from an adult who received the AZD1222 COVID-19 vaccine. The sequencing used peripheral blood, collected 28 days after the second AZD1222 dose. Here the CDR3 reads CASSPGQGYKEQYF. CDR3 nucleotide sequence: TGTGCCAGCAGTCCGGGACAGGGGTATAAGGAGCAGTACTTC.